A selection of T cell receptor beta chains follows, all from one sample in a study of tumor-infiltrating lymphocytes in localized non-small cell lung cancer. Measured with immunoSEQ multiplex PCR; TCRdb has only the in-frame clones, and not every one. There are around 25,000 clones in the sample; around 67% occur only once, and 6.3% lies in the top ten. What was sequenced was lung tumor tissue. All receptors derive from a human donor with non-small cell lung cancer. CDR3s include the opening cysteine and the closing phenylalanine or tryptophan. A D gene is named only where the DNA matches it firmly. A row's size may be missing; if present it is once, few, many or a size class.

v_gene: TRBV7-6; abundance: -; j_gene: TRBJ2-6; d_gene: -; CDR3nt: TGTGCCAGCAGCTCTCGGACAGCCTCTGGGGCCAACGTCCTGACTTTC; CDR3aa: CASSSRTASGANVLTF
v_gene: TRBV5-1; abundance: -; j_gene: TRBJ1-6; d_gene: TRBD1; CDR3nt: TGCGCCAGCAGCCCTACCCTCACGGGACAGGCAGATAATTCACCCCTCCACTTT; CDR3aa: CASSPTLTGQADNSPLHF
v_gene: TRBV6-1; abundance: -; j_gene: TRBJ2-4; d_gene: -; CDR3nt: TGTGCCAGCACTAATGCCAAAAACATTCAGTACTTC; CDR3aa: CASTNAKNIQYF
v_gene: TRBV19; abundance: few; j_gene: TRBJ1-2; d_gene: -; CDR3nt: TGTGCCAGTAAGGGGTCGGTTGGCTACACCTTC; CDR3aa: CASKGSVGYTF
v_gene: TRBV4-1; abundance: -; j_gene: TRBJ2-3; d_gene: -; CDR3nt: TGCGCCAGCAGCCAAGATACTGTAAGCACAGATACGCAGTATTTT; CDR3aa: CASSQDTVSTDTQYF
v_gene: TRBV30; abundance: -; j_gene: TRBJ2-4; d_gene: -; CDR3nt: TGTGCCTGGAGTGTAGGAAGGAGCGCGGCCAAAAACATTCAGTACTTC; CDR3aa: CAWSVGRSAAKNIQYF
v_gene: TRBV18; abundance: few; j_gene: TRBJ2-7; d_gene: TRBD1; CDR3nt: TGTGCCAGCTCACCCAGGGACAGGTCTAGCTCCTACGAGCAGTACTTC; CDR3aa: CASSPRDRSSSYEQYF
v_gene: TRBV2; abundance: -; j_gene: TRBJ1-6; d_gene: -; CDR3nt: TGTGCCAGCAGTGGGAACTTGCCCCTCCACTTT; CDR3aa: CASSGNLPLHF
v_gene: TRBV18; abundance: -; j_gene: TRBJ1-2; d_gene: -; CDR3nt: TGTGCCAGCTCACCACGGGGCCTTTCTAACTATGGCTACACCTTC; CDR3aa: CASSPRGLSNYGYTF
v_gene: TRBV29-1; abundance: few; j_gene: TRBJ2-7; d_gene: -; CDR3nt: TGCAGCGTTGCACAGGGACAGTACTTC; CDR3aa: CSVAQGQYF
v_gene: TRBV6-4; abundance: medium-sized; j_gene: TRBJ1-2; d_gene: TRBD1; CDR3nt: TGTGCCAGCAGTGACTCTCCTGAGGGGGCTCGTGGCTACACCTTC; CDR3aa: CASSDSPEGARGYTF
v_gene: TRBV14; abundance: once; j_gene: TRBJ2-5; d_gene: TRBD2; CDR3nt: TGTGCCAGCAGTCCAGCCGGGACTAGCGGGCGGACCCAGTACTTC; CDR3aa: CASSPAGTSGRTQYF
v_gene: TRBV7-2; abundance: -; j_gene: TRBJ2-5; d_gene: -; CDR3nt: TGTGCCAGCAGCTTACTCGGGTTCACAGGAGAGACCCAGTACTTC; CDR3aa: CASSLLGFTGETQYF
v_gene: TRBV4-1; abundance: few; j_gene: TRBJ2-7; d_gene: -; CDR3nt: TGCGCCAGCAGCCAAACCCAGGACATTTCCTACGAGCAGTACTTC; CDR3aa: CASSQTQDISYEQYF
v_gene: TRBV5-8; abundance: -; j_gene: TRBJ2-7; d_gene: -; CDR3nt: TGTGCCAGCAGCTCGACAAACTTTTACGAGCAGTACTTC; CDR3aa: CASSSTNFYEQYF
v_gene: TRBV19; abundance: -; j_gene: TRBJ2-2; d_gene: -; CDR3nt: TGTGCCAGTAGTATCCTAGTCCTACAGCCAAACACCGGGGAGCTGTTTTTT; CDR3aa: CASSILVLQPNTGELFF
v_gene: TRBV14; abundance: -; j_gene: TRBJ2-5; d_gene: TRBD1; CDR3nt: TGTGCCAGCAGCCCAGGACAGGTCCAAGAGACCCAGTACTTC; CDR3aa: CASSPGQVQETQYF
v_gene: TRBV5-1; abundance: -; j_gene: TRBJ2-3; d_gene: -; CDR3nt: TGCGCCAGCAGCTTGTCTGGGGGGTTCCCTAGCACAGATACGCAGTATTTT; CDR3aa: CASSLSGGFPSTDTQYF
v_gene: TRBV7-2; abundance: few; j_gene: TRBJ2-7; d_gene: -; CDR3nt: TGTGCCAGCAGCCGAGACGGGGGTTACAACGAGCAGTACTTC; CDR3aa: CASSRDGGYNEQYF
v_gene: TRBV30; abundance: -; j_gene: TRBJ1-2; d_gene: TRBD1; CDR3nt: TGTGCCTGGATACTACAGGGGGCAAGGGACTATGGCTACACCTTC; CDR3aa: CAWILQGARDYGYTF
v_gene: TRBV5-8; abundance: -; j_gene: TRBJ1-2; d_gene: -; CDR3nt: TGTGCCAGCAGCTTTCCACGAGTTGGCTACACCTTC; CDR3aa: CASSFPRVGYTF
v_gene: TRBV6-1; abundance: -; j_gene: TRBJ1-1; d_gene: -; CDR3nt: TGTGCCAGCAGTGAATCTCGGGGGGCGCAAGCTTTCTTT; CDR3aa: CASSESRGAQAFF
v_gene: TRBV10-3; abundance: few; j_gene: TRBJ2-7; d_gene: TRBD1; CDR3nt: TGTGCCATCAGTGAGTCGGACAGGGGCTCCCCCTACGAGCAGTACTTC; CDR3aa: CAISESDRGSPYEQYF
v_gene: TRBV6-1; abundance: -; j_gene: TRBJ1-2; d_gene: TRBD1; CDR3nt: TGTGCCAGCAGTGAAGAAGGACAGGGTATGGCTGGCTACACCTTC; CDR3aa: CASSEEGQGMAGYTF
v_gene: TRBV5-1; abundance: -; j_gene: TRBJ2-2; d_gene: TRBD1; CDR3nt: TGCGCCAGCAGCTGGACAGGGGTGAACACCGGGGAGCTGTTTTTT; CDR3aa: CASSWTGVNTGELFF
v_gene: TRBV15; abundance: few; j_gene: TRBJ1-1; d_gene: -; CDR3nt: TGTGCCACCAGCTCCGGGACCTACACTGAAGCTTTCTTT; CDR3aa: CATSSGTYTEAFF
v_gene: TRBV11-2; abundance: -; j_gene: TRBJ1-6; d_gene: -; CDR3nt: TGTGCCAGCAGCTTAGACAGCAGCTCCTATAATTCACCCCTCCACTTT; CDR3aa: CASSLDSSSYNSPLHF
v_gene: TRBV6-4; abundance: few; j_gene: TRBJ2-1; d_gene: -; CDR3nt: TGTGCCAGCAGTGCCATGGGCGGGTCTTACAATGAGCAGTTCTTC; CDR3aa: CASSAMGGSYNEQFF
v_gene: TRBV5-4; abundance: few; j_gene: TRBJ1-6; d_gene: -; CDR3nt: TGTGCCAGCAGCTCTACAGGGTCCGGCTATAATTCACCCCTCCACTTT; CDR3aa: CASSSTGSGYNSPLHF
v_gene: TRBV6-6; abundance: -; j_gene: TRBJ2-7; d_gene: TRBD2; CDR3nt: TGTGCCAGCTGGGCGGGGGGTAACTACGAGCAGTACTTC; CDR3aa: CASWAGGNYEQYF
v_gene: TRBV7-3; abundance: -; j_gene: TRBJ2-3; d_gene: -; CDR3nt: TGTGCCAGCAGCTCGAACACAGATACGCAGTATTTT; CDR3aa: CASSSNTDTQYF
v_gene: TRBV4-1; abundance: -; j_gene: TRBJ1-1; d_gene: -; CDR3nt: TGCGCCAGCAGCCAAGATCTGTGGGGTGAAGCTTTCTTT; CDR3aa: CASSQDLWGEAFF
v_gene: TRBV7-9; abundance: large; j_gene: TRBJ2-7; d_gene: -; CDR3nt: TGTGCCAGCAGCTTTACAGCCTACGAGCAGTACTTC; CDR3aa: CASSFTAYEQYF
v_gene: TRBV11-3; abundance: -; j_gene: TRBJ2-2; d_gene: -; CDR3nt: TGTGCCAGCAGCTACCGGGACGGGGAGCTGTTTTTT; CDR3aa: CASSYRDGELFF
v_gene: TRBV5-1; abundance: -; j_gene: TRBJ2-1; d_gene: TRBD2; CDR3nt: TGCGCCACCCGGGGGGGCGGTCCATACAATGAGCAGTTCTTC; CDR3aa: CATRGGGPYNEQFF
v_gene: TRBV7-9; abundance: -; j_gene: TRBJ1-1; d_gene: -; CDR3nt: TGTGCCAGCAGCGAGGGTGGGATTCGGGGGACTGAAGCTTTCTTT; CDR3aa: CASSEGGIRGTEAFF
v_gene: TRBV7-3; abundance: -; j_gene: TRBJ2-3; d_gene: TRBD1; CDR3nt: TGTGCCAGCAACAGGGGGCCTGCAGATACGCAGTATTTT; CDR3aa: CASNRGPADTQYF
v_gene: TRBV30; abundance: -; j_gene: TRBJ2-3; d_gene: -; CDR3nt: TGTGCCTGGAGTGTACAGGCGGACGATCCGCAGTATTTT; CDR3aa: CAWSVQADDPQYF
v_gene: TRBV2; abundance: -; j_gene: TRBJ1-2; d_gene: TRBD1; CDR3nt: TGTGCCAGCACCGTACAGGGGATAGTCTATGGCTACACCTTC; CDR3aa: CASTVQGIVYGYTF
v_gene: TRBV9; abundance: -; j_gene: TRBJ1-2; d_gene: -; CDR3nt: TGTGCCAGCAGCGTAGACGGGGGAGGGATAGAGTATGGCTACACCTTC; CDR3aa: CASSVDGGGIEYGYTF
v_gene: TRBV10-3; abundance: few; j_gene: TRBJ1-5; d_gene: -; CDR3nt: TGTGCCATCAGTGAGTCGGCCCGATATCAGCCCCAGCATTTT; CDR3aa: CAISESARYQPQHF
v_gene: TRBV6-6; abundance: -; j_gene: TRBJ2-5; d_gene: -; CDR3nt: TGTGCCAGCAGTTACCAAGAGGGGACCCAGTACTTC; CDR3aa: CASSYQEGTQYF
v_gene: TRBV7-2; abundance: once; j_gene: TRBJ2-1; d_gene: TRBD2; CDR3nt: TGTGCCAGCAGCTCGGGACTAGCGGGGGGCTCCAATGAGCAGTTCTTC; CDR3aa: CASSSGLAGGSNEQFF
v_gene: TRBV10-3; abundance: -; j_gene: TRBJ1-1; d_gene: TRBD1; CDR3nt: TGTGTCGCATCGGGACAGCCGAACACTGAAGCTTTCTTT; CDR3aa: CVASGQPNTEAFF
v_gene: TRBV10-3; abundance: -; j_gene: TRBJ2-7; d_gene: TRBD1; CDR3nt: TGTGCCATCAGCCTCGGAGACAGGGGGAACGAGCAGTACTTC; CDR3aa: CAISLGDRGNEQYF
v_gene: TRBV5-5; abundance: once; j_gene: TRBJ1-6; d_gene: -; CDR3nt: TGTGCCAGCACACCAAACAAGACGGAGAAGGATAATTCACCCCTCCACTTC; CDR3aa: CASTPNKTEKDNSPLHF
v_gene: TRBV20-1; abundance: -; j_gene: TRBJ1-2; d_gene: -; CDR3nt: TGCAGTGCCCACCTTAACTATGGCTACACCTTC; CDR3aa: CSAHLNYGYTF
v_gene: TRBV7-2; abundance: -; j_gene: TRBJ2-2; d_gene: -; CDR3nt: TGTGCCAGCAGCCCCCACACCGCGACCACCGGGGAGCTGTTTTTT; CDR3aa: CASSPHTATTGELFF
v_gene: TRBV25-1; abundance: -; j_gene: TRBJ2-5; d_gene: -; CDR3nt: TGTGCCAGCAGTGAATCGGCGGCGGGCCGTAGATTCACCCAGTACTTC; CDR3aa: CASSESAAGRRFTQYF
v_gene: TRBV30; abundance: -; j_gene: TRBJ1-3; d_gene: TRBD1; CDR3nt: TGTGCCTGGAGTAACAGGGGAAAGGTTGGAAACACCATATATTTT; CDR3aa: CAWSNRGKVGNTIYF
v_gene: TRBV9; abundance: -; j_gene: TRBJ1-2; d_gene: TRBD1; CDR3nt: TGTGCCAGCAGCCCGGGACAGGGGGCGCGAGGCTACACCTTC; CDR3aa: CASSPGQGARGYTF
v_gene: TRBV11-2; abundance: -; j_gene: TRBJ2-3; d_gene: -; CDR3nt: TGTGCCAGCAGCTTAGCGTGGCGGACAGATACGCAGTATTTT; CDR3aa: CASSLAWRTDTQYF
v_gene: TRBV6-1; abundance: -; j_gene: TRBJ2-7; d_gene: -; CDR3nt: TGTGCCAGCAGTGCACAGGGCCACGAGCAGTACTTC; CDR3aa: CASSAQGHEQYF